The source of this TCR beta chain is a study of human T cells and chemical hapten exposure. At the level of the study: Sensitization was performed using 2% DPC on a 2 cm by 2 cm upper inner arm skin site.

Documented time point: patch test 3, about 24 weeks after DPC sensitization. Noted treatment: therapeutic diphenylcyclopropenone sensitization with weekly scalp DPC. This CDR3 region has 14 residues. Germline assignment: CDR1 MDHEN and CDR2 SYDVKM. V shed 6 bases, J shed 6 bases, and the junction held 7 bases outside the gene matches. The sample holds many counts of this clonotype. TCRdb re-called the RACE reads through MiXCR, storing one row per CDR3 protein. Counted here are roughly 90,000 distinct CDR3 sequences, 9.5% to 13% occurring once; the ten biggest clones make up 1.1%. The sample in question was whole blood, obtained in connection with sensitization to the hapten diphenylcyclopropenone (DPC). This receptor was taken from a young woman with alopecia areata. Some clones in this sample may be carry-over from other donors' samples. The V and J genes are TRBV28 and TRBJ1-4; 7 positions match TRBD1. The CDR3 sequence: CASRPGQRYEKLFF. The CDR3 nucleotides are TGTGCCAGCAGACCGGGACAGCGTTATGAAAAACTGTTTTTT.